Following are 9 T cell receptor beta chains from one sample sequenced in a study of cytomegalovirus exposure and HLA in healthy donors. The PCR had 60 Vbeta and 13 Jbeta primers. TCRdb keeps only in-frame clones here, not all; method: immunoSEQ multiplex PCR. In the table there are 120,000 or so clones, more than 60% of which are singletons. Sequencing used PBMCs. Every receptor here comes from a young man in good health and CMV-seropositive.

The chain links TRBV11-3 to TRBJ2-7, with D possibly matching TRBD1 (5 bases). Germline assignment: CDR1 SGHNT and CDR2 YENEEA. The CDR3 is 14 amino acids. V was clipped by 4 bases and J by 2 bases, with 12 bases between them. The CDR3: CASSSKFRAYEQYF. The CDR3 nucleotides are TGTGCCAGCAGCTCCAAATTCAGGGCCTACGAGCAGTACTTC.

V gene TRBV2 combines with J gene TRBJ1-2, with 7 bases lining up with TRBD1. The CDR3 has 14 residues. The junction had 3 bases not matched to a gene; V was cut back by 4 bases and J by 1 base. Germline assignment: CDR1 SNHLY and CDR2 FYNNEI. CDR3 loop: CASSGDRDNYGYTF. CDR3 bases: TGTGCCAGCAGTGGAGACAGGGATAACTATGGCTACACCTTC.

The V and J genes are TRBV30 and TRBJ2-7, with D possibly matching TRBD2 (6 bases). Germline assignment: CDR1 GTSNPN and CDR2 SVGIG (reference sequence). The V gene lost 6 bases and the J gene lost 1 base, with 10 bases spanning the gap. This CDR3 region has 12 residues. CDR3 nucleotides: TGTGCCTGTCGTAGCGGATCCTACGAGCAGTACTTC. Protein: CACRSGSYEQYF.

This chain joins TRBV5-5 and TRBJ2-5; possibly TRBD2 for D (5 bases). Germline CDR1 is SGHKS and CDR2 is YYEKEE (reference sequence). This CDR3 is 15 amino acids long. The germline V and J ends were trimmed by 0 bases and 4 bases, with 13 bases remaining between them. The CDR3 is CASSLVMGVLETQYF. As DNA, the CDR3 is TGTGCCAGCAGCTTGGTTATGGGAGTCCTAGAGACCCAGTACTTC.

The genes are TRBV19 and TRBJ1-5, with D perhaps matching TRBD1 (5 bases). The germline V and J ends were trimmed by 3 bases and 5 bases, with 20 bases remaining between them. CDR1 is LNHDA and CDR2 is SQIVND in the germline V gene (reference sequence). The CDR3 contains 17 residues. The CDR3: CASSIGLFQGPYQPQHF. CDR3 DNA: TGTGCCAGTAGTATCGGTCTATTTCAGGGCCCGTATCAGCCCCAGCATTTT.

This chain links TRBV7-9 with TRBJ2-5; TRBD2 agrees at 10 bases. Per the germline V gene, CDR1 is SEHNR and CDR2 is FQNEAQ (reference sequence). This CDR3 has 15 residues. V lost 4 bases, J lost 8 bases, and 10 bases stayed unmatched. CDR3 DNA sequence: TGTGCCAGCAGCTCGAGGACTAGCGGCAATGATACCCAGTACTTC. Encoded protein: CASSSRTSGNDTQYF.

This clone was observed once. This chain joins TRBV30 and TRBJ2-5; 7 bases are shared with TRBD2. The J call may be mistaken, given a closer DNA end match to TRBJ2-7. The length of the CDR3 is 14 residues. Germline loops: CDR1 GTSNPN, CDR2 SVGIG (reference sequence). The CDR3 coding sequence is TGTGCCTGGAGTGTCGGGGGGAGCTCCTACGAGCAGTACTTC. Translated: CAWSVGGSSYEQYF.

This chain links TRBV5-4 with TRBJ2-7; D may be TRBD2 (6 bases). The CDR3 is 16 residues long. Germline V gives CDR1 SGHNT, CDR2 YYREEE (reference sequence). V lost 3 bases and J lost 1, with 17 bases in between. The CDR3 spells CASSWGGEMGSYEQYF. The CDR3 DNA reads TGTGCCAGCAGCTGGGGCGGGGAAATGGGATCCTACGAGCAGTACTTC.

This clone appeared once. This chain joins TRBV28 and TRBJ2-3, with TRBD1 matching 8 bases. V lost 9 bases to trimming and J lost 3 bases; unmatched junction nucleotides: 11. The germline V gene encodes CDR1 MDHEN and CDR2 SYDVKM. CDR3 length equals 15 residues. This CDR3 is CASTSPGQETDTQYF. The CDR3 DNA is TGTGCCAGTACCTCTCCGGGACAGGAGACAGATACGCAGTATTTT.